These 29 T cell receptor beta chains share one sample of origin, sequenced in a study of beta chain features in type 1 diabetes. Study-wide findings and caveats: People with Type 1 diabetes carried modestly yet significantly shorter TCRB CDR3s in all four CD4+ subsets.

Every isolated RNA sample was fully reverse transcribed, so sequencing captured expressed TCRB transcripts. Assay used: immunoSEQ multiplex PCR; TCRdb lists only in-frame clones, some missing. Altogether some 200,000 clones are present, under 20% being singletons, with the ten largest covering about 0.092%. For these receptors, no antigen is known. Sequenced: naive CD4+ T cells from blood. These TCRs come from a man aged 25 to 40 with type 1 diabetes.

Note on this clone: Other DNA sequences from this sample encode an identical CDR3 as well. This chain joins TRBV9 and TRBJ2-1; 7 positions agree with TRBD1. The CDR3 length is 12 residues. V trimming: 2 bases; J trimming: 8 bases; junction bases outside the gene matches: 1. CDR1 and CDR2 from the germline V gene are SGDLS and YYNGEE. The CDR3 sequence is CASSVDRDEQFF. Here the CDR3 DNA reads TGTGCCAGCAGCGTCGACAGGGATGAGCAGTTCTTC.

This chain links TRBV7-2 with TRBJ2-7; no reliable D call. There are 16 residues in the CDR3. Germline loops: CDR1 SGHTA, CDR2 FQGNSA. Trimming pared 1 base from V and 6 bases from J, leaving 19 bases between. CDR3 in amino acids: CASSLGYREWAGEQYF. For the CDR3, the DNA is TGTGCCAGCAGCTTAGGGTACAGAGAATGGGCTGGCGAGCAGTACTTC.

The chain joins TRBV28 to TRBJ2-5, with a possible D match to TRBD1 (6 bases). The CDR3 is 11 residues long. In germline, CDR1 is MDHEN, CDR2 SYDVKM. V lost 6 bases, J lost 9 bases, and 11 bases lay in between. The CDR3 is CASSLTGAQYF. The CDR3 DNA reads TGTGCCAGCAGCCTGACAGGCGCCCAGTACTTC.

V usage is TRBV28 and J usage is TRBJ2-1; no clear D. CDR3 length: 14 amino acids. Looked up from germline, CDR1 is MDHEN and CDR2 is SYDVKM. With 5 bases removed from V and 3 bases from J, the gap between germline ends came to 11 bases. CDR3 nucleotide sequence: TGTGCCAGCAGTCTAGAACAGCTCTACAATGAGCAGTTCTTC. Protein product: CASSLEQLYNEQFF.

The chain carries TRBV25-1 and TRBJ1-2; D is unresolved. The CDR3 is made up of 15 amino acids. Trimming left V 1 base short and J 4 bases short, with 13 bases between. In germline, CDR1 is MGHDK, CDR2 SYGVNS. For the CDR3, the DNA is TGTGCCAGCAGTGAATCTCGTGGCAGAACCTATGGCTACACCTTC. It specifies CASSESRGRTYGYTF.

The rearrangement joins TRBV30 to TRBJ2-6; no firm D call. Germline V CDR1 and CDR2: GTSNPN, SVGIG (reference sequence). Trimming left V 0 bases short and J 0 bases short, with 6 bases between. The CDR3 is made up of 15 amino acids. CDR3 region: CAWSVRYSGANVLTF. The CDR3 DNA reads TGTGCCTGGAGTGTACGTTACTCTGGGGCCAACGTCCTGACTTTC.

In its sample, this clone was seen a few times. The J gene is TRBJ2-4, the V gene TRBV4-3, with 9 bases aligning to TRBD1. V dropped 0 bases and J dropped 9; count of bases not matched to a gene: 3. From germline, CDR1 is LGHNA and CDR2 YSLEER. This CDR3 spans 14 amino acids. CDR3 nucleotides: TGCGCCAGCAGCCAAGAGGGACAGGGTGGCATTCAGTACTTC. This gives the protein CASSQEGQGGIQYF.

The CDR3 loop reads CAISDLMGSTDTQYF. The CDR3 DNA reads as TGTGCCATCAGTGATTTAATGGGTAGCACAGATACGCAGTATTTT. This chain connects TRBV10-3 to TRBJ2-3; D gene ambiguous. CDR1 and CDR2 (germline): ENHRY, SYGVKD. This CDR3 has 15 amino acids. Trimming stripped 3 bases from V and 0 bases from J, with 10 bases between.

The V and J genes are TRBV30 and TRBJ1-5; D is perhaps TRBD1 (5 bases). V was pared by 8 bases and J by 6 bases, with 20 bases between. CDR1 and CDR2 from the germline V gene are GTSNPN and SVGIG (reference sequence). This CDR3 spans 14 amino acids. CDR3 sequence: CAATQGTPGQPQHF. The CDR3 DNA sequence: TGTGCCGCCACACAAGGGACCCCCGGTCAGCCCCAGCATTTT.

Turning to this clone: The sample holds other DNA sequences that translate to the same CDR3. This chain links TRBV7-6 with TRBJ2-5; D is ambiguous. CDR3 size: 11 residues. CDR1 is SGHVS, CDR2 FNYEAQ, per germline. The V end lost 6 bases, the J end lost 2 bases, and 4 bases lay between the germline ends. Here the CDR3 reads CASSQQETQYF. The CDR3 nucleotides read TGTGCCAGCAGTCAGCAAGAGACCCAGTACTTC.

This clone showed up just a few times. The chain is built from TRBV28 and TRBJ2-4; D uncertain. This CDR3 has 14 residues. Trimming cost V 4 bases and J 0 bases, with 7 bases left between them. Germline V gives CDR1 MDHEN, CDR2 SYDVKM. CDR3 nucleotides: TGTGCCAGCAGTTCCCAGATAGCCAAAAACATTCAGTACTTC. Translating it yields CASSSQIAKNIQYF.

V is TRBV14 and J is TRBJ2-1; 9 positions agree with TRBD2. CDR3 size: 15 residues. The V gene end was trimmed by 4 bases and the J gene end by 4 bases; junction bases not matched to a gene: 5. Per the germline V gene, CDR1 is SGHDN and CDR2 is FVKESK. The DNA for the CDR3 is TGTGCCAGCAGCCTAGCGGGAGCGGGGTACAATGAGCAGTTCTTC. Encoded protein: CASSLAGAGYNEQFF.

This clone was seen more than once but under ten times. The chain joins TRBV10-3 to TRBJ2-3; tentative D call: TRBD2 (6 bases). Trimming removed 4 bases at V and 4 bases at J, with 12 bases between. Germline values: CDR1 ENHRY, CDR2 SYGVKD. This CDR3 is built from 14 residues. CDR3 sequence reads: CAISARDVADTQYF. CDR3 nucleotide sequence: TGTGCCATCAGTGCGCGGGATGTCGCAGATACGCAGTATTTT.

This clone has a handful of counts. This chain links TRBV9 with TRBJ2-6; D unclear. Per the germline V gene, CDR1 is SGDLS and CDR2 is YYNGEE. The CDR3 spans 17 residues. Trimming removed 0 bases at V and 2 bases at J, with 12 bases between. CDR3 in DNA: TGTGCCAGCAGCGTAGAGATTGGCACCCCTGGGGCCAACGTCCTGACTTTC. Protein: CASSVEIGTPGANVLTF.

This chain joins TRBV10-3 and TRBJ2-7, with TRBD2 matching 9 bases. The CDR3 has 13 amino acids. Germline V gives CDR1 ENHRY, CDR2 SYGVKD. The V and J ends lost 7 bases and 4 bases, in that order; junction bases with no gene match: 5. The CDR3 sequence is CAIMGTSSYEQYF. The CDR3 nucleotides read TGTGCCATCATGGGGACTAGCTCATACGAGCAGTACTTC.

J is TRBJ1-1 and V is TRBV19; D ambiguous. Trimming removed 0 bases at V and 8 bases at J, with 10 bases between. This CDR3 spans 13 amino acids. Germline CDR1 LNHDA, CDR2 SQIVND (reference sequence). CDR3 residues: CASSIDEYSEAFF. The CDR3 DNA reads as TGTGCCAGTAGTATAGACGAGTACTCCGAAGCTTTCTTT.

This clone was counted only a few times. V and J are TRBV30 and TRBJ1-3, with D hard to call. The CDR3 runs 14 residues. V was trimmed by 2 bases and J by 0 bases, leaving 8 bases between them. Germline loops: CDR1 GTSNPN, CDR2 SVGIG (reference sequence). The CDR3 nucleotides are TGTGCCTGGAGTAGAGGGAACTCTGGAAACACCATATATTTT. Its protein product is CAWSRGNSGNTIYF. Using reference TRBV30 and TRBJ1-3 for the parts outside the CDR3, the full variable domain is SQTIHQWPATLVQPVGSPLSLECTVEGTSNPNLYWYRQAAGRGLQLLFYSVGIGQISSEVPQNLSASRPQDRQFILSSKKLLLSDSGFYLCAWSRGNSGNTIYFGEGSWLTVV.

The table lists this clone with a few counts. CDR3 loop: CASSFSGTAYGYTF. The CDR3 nucleotides are TGTGCCAGCAGCTTCTCCGGGACAGCCTATGGCTACACCTTC. The chain recombines TRBV7-9 with TRBJ1-2, with 7 bases lining up with TRBD1. Germline trimming cut 3 bases from V and 4 bases from J; bases unmatched to any gene: 5. Germline-derived CDR1 and CDR2 are SEHNR and FQNEAQ (reference sequence). The CDR3 length is 14 residues.

This clone was recorded a few times. The chain combines TRBV10-3 with TRBJ2-1; TRBD2 matches 7 bases. The V gene's germline CDR1 is ENHRY and CDR2 SYGVKD. The CDR3 runs 12 residues. V gave up 5 bases and J gave up 6 bases; unmatched junction bases: 1. The CDR3 DNA is TGTGCCATCAGTTCGGGGGGCAATGAGCAGTTCTTC. Translated, it gives CAISSGGNEQFF.

The rearrangement links TRBV14 to TRBJ2-1; 9 bases match TRBD2. This CDR3 is 15 amino acids long. CDR1 and CDR2 from the germline V gene are SGHDN and FVKESK. Trimming removed 4 bases from V and 4 bases from J; junction bases left unmatched: 5. In DNA form, the CDR3 reads TGTGCCAGCAGCCCTAGCGGGATTCAGTACAATGAGCAGTTCTTC. Amino acids: CASSPSGIQYNEQFF.

The CDR3 DNA reads as TGTGCCAGCAGCGTCCAGACAGACTACAATGAGCAGTTCTTC. Protein sequence: CASSVQTDYNEQFF. The chain carries TRBV9 and TRBJ2-1; the D gene is possibly TRBD1 (5 bases). CDR1 and CDR2 (germline): SGDLS, YYNGEE. V was cut by 2 bases and J by 3 bases, with 9 bases left in between. The CDR3 contains 14 residues.

This clone was seen a few times. V is TRBV7-9 and J is TRBJ2-7; D is possibly TRBD1 (6 bases). Trimming pared 7 bases from V and 3 bases from J, leaving 19 bases between. CDR1 and CDR2 (germline): SEHNR, FQNEAQ (reference sequence). CDR3 size: 15 residues. The CDR3 nucleotides are TGTGCCAGCACACCCCAAGGGGCGACAGGCTACGAGCAGTACTTC. It translates to CASTPQGATGYEQYF.

The table lists this clone with a few counts. V gene TRBV30 combines with J gene TRBJ1-1; a weak D match, TRBD1 (5 bases). Germline V gene lookup returns CDR1 GTSNPN and CDR2 SVGIG (reference sequence). This CDR3 region has 13 residues. The V and J ends lost 1 base and 7 bases respectively, with 13 bases between them. The CDR3 loop is CAWSAGRNIEAFF. CDR3 DNA: TGTGCCTGGAGTGCGGGACGGAATATTGAAGCTTTCTTT. Full variable domain (outside the CDR3, taken from reference TRBV30 and TRBJ1-1): SQTIHQWPATLVQPVGSPLSLECTVEGTSNPNLYWYRQAAGRGLQLLFYSVGIGQISSEVPQNLSASRPQDRQFILSSKKLLLSDSGFYLCAWSAGRNIEAFFGQGTRLTVV.

The genes are TRBV19 and TRBJ1-5, with D possibly matching TRBD1 (6 bases). This CDR3 comprises 12 residues. CDR1 LNHDA and CDR2 SQIVND come from the germline V gene (reference sequence). CDR3 region: CGTRGLNQPQHF. CDR3 DNA sequence: TGTGGGACCAGGGGACTCAATCAGCCCCAGCATTTT.

The rearrangement links TRBV6-5 to TRBJ2-2, with no clear D. Between the trimmed V and J ends, which lost 4 bases and 4 bases, there was a span of 7 bases. The CDR3 covers 13 residues. The V gene's germline CDR1 is MNHEY and CDR2 SVGAGI. As DNA, the CDR3 is TGTGCCAGCAGTTCCTCTACCACCGGGGAGCTGTTTTTT. Amino acids: CASSSSTTGELFF.

CDR3 in DNA: TGCAGCGTTGAAGGGGCGGACACCGGGGAGCTGTTTTTT. Translating gives CSVEGADTGELFF. V is TRBV29-1 and J is TRBJ2-2; D call uncertain. CDR1 SQVTM and CDR2 ANQGSEA come from the germline V gene. This CDR3 has 13 amino acids. Trimming took off 1 base at V and 3 bases at J, with 6 bases between the two ends.

This clone was recorded a few times. The V gene is TRBV7-2, the J gene TRBJ2-1; 8 positions agree with TRBD2. V lost 1 base and J lost 4; bases outside the gene matches: 3. CDR1 and CDR2 (germline): SGHTA, FQGNSA. The CDR3 consists of 15 residues. The CDR3 DNA sequence: TGTGCCAGCAGCTTAGAACTAGCGGTATACAATGAGCAGTTCTTC. This translates into CASSLELAVYNEQFF. The variable domain in full, completed from reference TRBV7-2 and TRBJ2-1, reads GAGVSQSPSNKVTEKGKDVELRCDPISGHTALYWYRQSLGQGLEFLIYFQGNSAPDKSGLPSDRFSAERTGGSVSTLTIQRTQQEDSAVYLCASSLELAVYNEQFFGPGTRLTVL.

The J gene is TRBJ1-5, the V gene TRBV30; unclear D gene. Trimming stripped 0 bases from V and 7 bases from J, with 10 bases between. This CDR3 has 13 residues. Germline CDR1 GTSNPN, CDR2 SVGIG (reference sequence). The CDR3 loop reads CAWSVTGTQPQHF. CDR3 DNA: TGTGCCTGGAGTGTAACGGGAACGCAGCCCCAGCATTTT.

This clone was counted a few times. This chain joins TRBV28 and TRBJ2-1; D assignment may be TRBD1 or TRBD2 (5 bases each). V was shortened by 5 bases and J by 3 bases, with 14 bases between the two germline ends. Looked up from germline, CDR1 is MDHEN and CDR2 is SYDVKM. CDR3 size: 15 residues. The CDR3 is CASSPQGRIYNEQFF. The CDR3 coding sequence is TGTGCCAGCAGTCCCCAGGGACGGATCTACAATGAGCAGTTCTTC.